What follows describes a single TCR beta chain. V lost 6 bases to trimming and J lost 0 bases, with 14 bases between them. The CDR3 consists of 15 residues. CDR1 is MDHEN and CDR2 is SYDVKM in the germline V gene. This sample is part of a study of OX40 agonist ivuxolimab in advanced cancers. The repertoire was sequenced with immunoSEQ multiplex PCR; TCRdb's copy has only in-frame clones and lacks some. The sample yields around 27,000 clones, approximately 88% seen once. The V call is TRBV28, the J call TRBJ1-1, with a weak D call TRBD1 (6 bases). Here the sequenced sample was CD4+ or CD8+ T cells sorted from blood, taken in a trial of the OX40 agonist ivuxolimab. The TCR sequence derives from an adult with an advanced solid tumor such as melanoma, head and neck, liver or kidney cancer. The CDR3 loop reads CASRQRGQVNTEAFF. The CDR3 DNA reads TGTGCCAGCAGACAAAGGGGACAAGTGAACACTGAAGCTTTCTTT.